These 21 T cell receptor beta chains share one sample of origin, sequenced in a study of shared clonotypes between healthy human individuals. Clones were read by immunoSEQ multiplex PCR, and TCRdb kept only the in-frame ones, dropping some. The sample contains roughly 680,000 clones, approximately 72% of which appear only once. Sequencing was carried out using memory CD4+ T cells sorted from blood. Subset given: CD45RA-negative fraction. The receptors shown here come from a woman in her thirties in good health.

This sequence joins TRBV6-1 and TRBJ2-7; 7 nucleotides agree with TRBD1. Trimming took 8 bases from V and 4 from J; bases not matched to a gene: 8. Germline CDR1 MNHNS, CDR2 SASEGT. CDR3 length: 13 amino acids. The CDR3 is CASFTGETYEQYF. For the CDR3, the DNA is TGTGCCAGCTTCACAGGGGAGACGTACGAGCAGTACTTC.

This clone showed up just a few times. The rearrangement joins TRBV11-2 to TRBJ2-7; no clear D gene. Trimming removed 2 bases from V and 2 bases from J, with 13 bases in between. CDR1 is SGHAT, CDR2 FQNNGV, per germline. The CDR3 extends over 15 amino acids. Written as DNA, the CDR3 is TGTGCCAGCAGCTTATCCCCGGTACCGACCTACGAGCAGTACTTC. It specifies CASSLSPVPTYEQYF.

This clone was found a few times. The CDR3 bases are TGTGCCAGCAGCCGTACCGGGACTGCTCAATACTTC. Amino acids: CASSRTGTAQYF. The gene calls are TRBV14 and TRBJ2-7; D possibly corresponds to TRBD2 (6 bases). The V gene's germline CDR1 is SGHDN and CDR2 FVKESK. Trimming shortened V by 4 bases and J by 13 bases, and 17 bases separated the two germline ends. The CDR3 is made up of 12 amino acids.

This chain uses TRBV6-1 with TRBJ2-7, with TRBD1 matching 9 bases. V lost 3 bases, J lost 1 base, and 1 base stayed unmatched. CDR1 is MNHNS, CDR2 SASEGT, per germline. The CDR3 consists of 14 residues. DNA for the CDR3: TGTGCCAGCAGTGACGGACAGGGGTCCTACGAGCAGTACTTC. This encodes CASSDGQGSYEQYF.

V is TRBV18 and J is TRBJ2-7, with unresolved D. CDR3 length: 14 residues. In germline, CDR1 is KGHSH, CDR2 LQKENI. V lost 5 bases and J 5 bases, leaving 16 bases between the germline ends. CDR3 loop: CASSALGTIHEQYF. The CDR3 bases are TGTGCCAGCTCAGCGCTGGGTACGATCCACGAGCAGTACTTC.

This clone was seen more than once but under ten times. V usage is TRBV2 and J usage is TRBJ1-1; unclear D gene. The CDR3 extends over 12 amino acids. CDR1 is SNHLY and CDR2 is FYNNEI in the germline V gene. V lost 7 bases and J 2 bases, leaving 8 bases between the germline ends. The CDR3 spells CASNSLNTEAFF. In DNA form, the CDR3 reads TGTGCCAGCAATTCCCTTAACACTGAAGCTTTCTTT.

This chain joins TRBV7-8 and TRBJ1-5; TRBD1 might be the D (5 bases). Trimming removed 5 bases from V and 1 base from J, with 9 bases in between. The germline V gene has CDR1 SGHVS and CDR2 FQNEAQ. The CDR3 contains 14 residues. The CDR3 protein is CASSPRGSNQPQHF. The CDR3 nucleotides are TGTGCCAGCAGCCCCCGGGGGAGCAATCAGCCCCAGCATTTT.

The DNA for the CDR3 is TGTGCCAGCAGTTTAAGAATAGGGAAGGATGAGCAGTTCTTC. Its translation is CASSLRIGKDEQFF. This chain joins TRBV28 and TRBJ2-1; D is unclear. The CDR3 extends over 14 amino acids. Trimming removed 2 bases at V and 8 bases at J, with 13 bases between. Per the germline V gene, CDR1 is MDHEN and CDR2 is SYDVKM.

V is TRBV10-2 and J is TRBJ2-3; 8 bases align to TRBD2. The germline V gene encodes CDR1 WSHSY and CDR2 SAAADI. V was clipped by 7 bases and J by 3 bases; unmatched bases: 6. This CDR3 spans 14 amino acids. Here the CDR3 reads CASTSGGSTDTQYF. CDR3 in DNA: TGCGCCAGCACCAGCGGGGGAAGTACAGATACGCAGTATTTT.

The chain employs TRBV28 and TRBJ1-2; no clear D gene. The germline V and J ends were trimmed by 4 bases and 4 bases, with 10 bases remaining between them. CDR1 MDHEN and CDR2 SYDVKM come from the germline V gene. The length of the CDR3 is 13 residues. In DNA form, the CDR3 reads TGTGCCAGCAGTTCGACCGGACTCTATGGCTACACCTTC. Translated: CASSSTGLYGYTF.

This clone was seen many times. The V gene is TRBV29-1, the J gene TRBJ1-1; D is perhaps TRBD1 (5 bases). V was clipped by 7 bases and J by 7 bases, with 13 bases between them. The germline V gene encodes CDR1 SQVTM and CDR2 ANQGSEA. This CDR3 spans 11 amino acids. CDR3 loop: CSAGAAIEAFF. In DNA, the CDR3 is TGCAGCGCCGGGGCAGCGATTGAAGCTTTCTTT.

J is TRBJ2-4 and V is TRBV21-1; the table's D call, TRBD2, was not checked against the DNA. TRBV21-1 is flagged as a pseudogene. The CDR3 has 17 residues. CDR3 in amino acids: CASSKYGAASVWNIQYF. Written as DNA, the CDR3 is TGTGCCAGCAGCAAGTACGGGGCTGCTAGCGTCTGGAACATTCAGTACTTC.

The chain recombines TRBV7-8 with TRBJ2-5; 9 nucleotides line up with TRBD2. The germline CDR1 and CDR2 sequences are SGHVS and FQNEAQ. The CDR3 length is 17 residues. With 1 base clipped from V and 7 bases from J, the junction kept 13 bases outside the gene matches. The chain's CDR3 is CASSLGRGRAEGVTQYF. The CDR3 coding sequence is TGTGCCAGCAGCTTAGGTCGCGGGAGGGCCGAGGGGGTGACCCAGTACTTC.

The V gene is TRBV27, the J gene TRBJ1-1; the match to TRBD1 covers 7 bases. Looked up from germline, CDR1 is MNHEY and CDR2 is SMNVEV (reference sequence). V shed 5 bases and J 0 bases; nucleotides not matched to a gene: 9. The CDR3 extends over 16 amino acids. Here the CDR3 reads CASSRRGTVLNTEAFF. The CDR3 DNA is TGTGCCAGCAGTCGCCGGGGGACAGTCTTGAACACTGAAGCTTTCTTT.

The rearrangement joins TRBV10-2 to TRBJ2-3; D is unresolved. The CDR3 runs 12 residues. The V gene lost 3 bases and the J gene lost 3 bases, with 4 bases spanning the gap. Germline V gene lookup returns CDR1 WSHSY and CDR2 SAAADI. The CDR3 protein is CASSDRTDTQYF. The DNA of the CDR3 is TGCGCCAGCAGTGATAGGACAGATACGCAGTATTTT.

V and J are TRBV28 and TRBJ2-7; 11 nucleotides line up with TRBD1. The CDR3 has 16 amino acids. The trim removed 1 base at V and 2 bases at J, leaving 4 bases unmatched. Germline values: CDR1 MDHEN, CDR2 SYDVKM. CDR3 in amino acids: CASSLSPGQGAYEQYF. The CDR3 DNA follows: TGTGCCAGCAGTTTATCGCCGGGACAGGGGGCCTACGAGCAGTACTTC.

This rearrangement joins TRBV27 to TRBJ1-1, with D uncertain. Trimming removed 6 bases at V and 2 bases at J, with 16 bases between. Per germline, CDR1 MNHEY and CDR2 SMNVEV (reference sequence). The CDR3 runs 15 residues. CDR3 coding DNA: TGTGCCAGCAGGAAAATGGGCCATAGCAACACTGAAGCTTTCTTT. It translates to CASRKMGHSNTEAFF.

The CDR3 bases are TGTGCCAGCAGCTTAGGACCCCAGAACACCGGGGAGCTGTTTTTT. Translating it yields CASSLGPQNTGELFF. This chain connects TRBV7-7 to TRBJ2-2; D call uncertain. The germline V and J ends were trimmed by 1 base and 1 base, with 7 bases remaining between them. The CDR3 loop spans 15 amino acids. The germline gives CDR1 SSHAT, CDR2 FNYEAQ (reference sequence).

CDR3 coding DNA: TGTGCCAGCAGGCTACAGGGGGAGGTCTATGGCTACACCTTC. Protein sequence: CASRLQGEVYGYTF. This sequence joins TRBV2 and TRBJ1-2, with 8 bases identical to TRBD1. CDR3 size: 14 residues. Germline V CDR1 and CDR2: SNHLY, FYNNEI. V was pared by 6 bases and J by 4 bases, with 7 bases of the junction left unmatched.

This clone came up many times. The chain has TRBV5-1 and TRBJ2-3, with D unclear. Trimming shortened V by 2 bases and J by 2 bases, and 12 bases separated the two germline ends. Germline CDR1 SGHRS, CDR2 YFSETQ. The CDR3 loop spans 15 amino acids. CDR3 residues: CASSLTNVLTDTQYF. DNA of the CDR3: TGCGCCAGCAGCTTAACCAATGTCCTCACAGATACGCAGTATTTT.

This chain links TRBV27 with TRBJ1-2, with no clear D. CDR1 and CDR2 from the germline V gene are MNHEY and SMNVEV (reference sequence). With 5 bases removed from V and 2 bases from J, the gap between germline ends came to 12 bases. The CDR3 runs to 14 residues. CDR3 loop: CASSPWTENYGYTF. The CDR3 DNA follows: TGTGCCAGCAGTCCGTGGACTGAGAACTATGGCTACACCTTC.